Below, 26 T cell receptor beta chains from the same sample are listed, as sequenced in a study of blood T cell repertoires in COVID-19. Profiling relied on immunoSEQ multiplex PCR, and the TCRdb table lists in-frame clones only, not all of them. The data show roughly 290,000 clones, 75% to 90% seen once. The source material was PBMCs or T cells enriched from blood (not recorded which). These receptors all come from a man aged 25 to 40 who had recovered from COVID-19.

This clone showed up just a few times. The chain uses TRBV30 and TRBJ1-6, with D perhaps TRBD1 (6 bases). CDR1 is GTSNPN and CDR2 is SVGIG in the germline V gene (reference sequence). The CDR3 runs to 15 residues. Trimming left V 1 base short and J 1 base short, with 8 bases between. As DNA, the CDR3 is TGTGCCTGGAGTGAAGGACAGTCCTATAATTCACCCCTCCACTTT. It translates to CAWSEGQSYNSPLHF.

The chain combines TRBV16 with TRBJ2-1; 9 positions match TRBD2. This CDR3 spans 16 amino acids. After removal of 3 bases from V and 6 bases from J, the junction contained 9 bases not matched to a gene. The germline V gene encodes CDR1 KGHSY and CDR2 FQNENV. The CDR3, as DNA: TGTGCCAGCAGCCACCCCGGGACTAGCTACGGCAATGAGCAGTTCTTC. The encoded protein is CASSHPGTSYGNEQFF.

In nucleotides, the CDR3 is TGTGCCAGCAGCTTGATTGAGACTGCCTACGAGCAGTACTTC. It translates to CASSLIETAYEQYF. The chain uses TRBV5-6 and TRBJ2-7; D uncertain. The CDR3 spans 14 residues. The germline V and J ends were trimmed by 1 base and 2 bases, with 10 bases remaining between them. The germline V gene has CDR1 SGHDT and CDR2 YYEEEE.

The rearrangement uses TRBV4-3 and TRBJ1-5; D remains unclear. The CDR3 totals 16 residues. V dropped 4 bases and J dropped 7 bases, with 20 bases sitting between them. CDR1 LGHNA and CDR2 YSLEER come from the germline V gene. DNA of the CDR3: TGCGCCAGCAGCCCAAGGGATCCACGGACGGGGCAGCCCCAGCATTTT. It yields the protein CASSPRDPRTGQPQHF.

This chain joins TRBV19 and TRBJ1-3; D is undetermined. The CDR3 spans 11 residues. In germline, CDR1 is LNHDA, CDR2 SQIVND (reference sequence). V was shortened by 9 bases and J by 2 bases, with 5 bases between the two germline ends. The CDR3: CASLTGNTIYF. The CDR3 DNA reads as TGTGCCAGCCTAACTGGAAACACCATATATTTT.

This clone has only a few counts. The chain uses TRBV18 and TRBJ2-5; tentative D call: TRBD1 (5 bases). Germline values: CDR1 KGHSH, CDR2 LQKENI. V lost 2 bases and J lost 1, with 8 bases in between. This CDR3 comprises 14 residues. The CDR3 DNA reads as TGTGCCAGCTCACCAGGGGCCACCCAAGAGACCCAGTACTTC. Residues: CASSPGATQETQYF. Using reference TRBV18 and TRBJ2-5 for the parts outside the CDR3, the full variable domain is NAGVMQNPRHLVRRRGQEARLRCSPMKGHSHVYWYRQLPEEGLKFMVYLQKENIIDESGMPKERFSAEFPKEGPSILRIQQVVRGDSAAYFCASSPGATQETQYFGPGTRLLVL.

The rearrangement links TRBV6-1 to TRBJ2-1; D may be TRBD2 (6 bases). The CDR3 has 14 residues. CDR1 MNHNS and CDR2 SASEGT come from the germline V gene. Trimming removed 2 bases from V and 7 bases from J, with 12 bases in between. As DNA, the CDR3 is TGTGCCAGCAGTGAACTGAGGAGGGTGAATGAGCAGTTCTTC. This gives the protein CASSELRRVNEQFF.

The chain links TRBV6-2 or TRBV6-3 to TRBJ1-3; no clear D gene. Trimming removed 6 bases at V and 0 bases at J, with 15 bases between. The CDR3 runs to 16 residues. CDR1 MNHEY and CDR2 SVGEGT come from the germline V gene. CDR3 loop: CASSRRIQSSGNTIYF. CDR3 DNA sequence: TGTGCCAGCAGCCGACGGATACAGAGCTCTGGAAACACCATATATTTT.

The rearrangement links TRBV4-1 to TRBJ1-4; no reliable D call. The V end was cut by 1 base, the J end by 0 bases, with 6 bases between. The CDR3 loop spans 15 amino acids. Per germline, CDR1 MGHRA and CDR2 YSYEKL. The CDR3 protein is CASSQVGATNEKLFF. The CDR3 region has the DNA TGCGCCAGCAGCCAAGTGGGAGCAACTAATGAAAAACTGTTTTTT.

The rearrangement joins TRBV5-5 to TRBJ2-5; D is possibly TRBD1 (6 bases). Germline V lookup: CDR1 SGHKS, CDR2 YYEKEE (reference sequence). This CDR3 region has 14 residues. Trimming cost V 7 bases and J 5 bases, with 18 bases left between them. DNA for the CDR3: TGTGCCAGCGACCAGGGGACACTAAGGGAGACCCAGTACTTC. As protein: CASDQGTLRETQYF. The full variable domain, rest sourced from reference TRBV5-5 and TRBJ2-5, is DAGVTQSPTHLIKTRGQQVTLRCSPISGHKSVSWYQQVLGQGPQFIFQYYEKEERGRGNFPDRFSARQFPNYSSELNVNALLLGDSALYLCASDQGTLRETQYFGPGTRLLVL.

V and J are TRBV3-1 (or the pseudogene TRBV3-2) and TRBJ2-5, with unresolved D. The V and J ends lost 5 bases and 2 bases respectively, with 6 bases between them. The CDR3 runs 12 residues. Germline V lookup: CDR1 LGHDT, CDR2 YNNKEL (reference sequence). This chain's CDR3 is CASSGGQETQYF. The CDR3 DNA sequence: TGTGCCAGCAGCGGCGGACAAGAGACCCAGTACTTC.

The CDR3 DNA follows: TGTGCCACCAGACAGGGGGGAAGAAACTATGGCTACACCTTC. Amino acids: CATRQGGRNYGYTF. The chain uses TRBV15 and TRBJ1-2; 8 nucleotides match TRBD1. V gave up 6 bases and J gave up 2 bases; unmatched junction bases: 5. The germline gives CDR1 LNHNV, CDR2 YYDKDF (reference sequence). This CDR3 is 14 amino acids long.

This clone was recorded only once. J is TRBJ1-3 and V is TRBV19, with D possibly being TRBD1 (5 bases). The CDR3 runs to 15 residues. Trimming took off 7 bases at V and 0 bases at J, with 13 bases between the two ends. Germline V gene lookup returns CDR1 LNHDA and CDR2 SQIVND (reference sequence). The CDR3 reads CASNTGGFSGNTIYF. The CDR3 DNA reads as TGTGCCAGTAATACAGGCGGATTCTCTGGAAACACCATATATTTT.

The chain is built from TRBV25-1 and TRBJ2-1, with TRBD1 matching 7 bases. Germline values: CDR1 MGHDK, CDR2 SYGVNS. V lost 3 bases, J lost 3 bases, and 2 bases stayed unmatched. The CDR3 loop spans 14 amino acids. The CDR3 DNA reads TGTGCCAGCAGTGAGGACAGGAGCTACAATGAGCAGTTCTTC. Its translation is CASSEDRSYNEQFF.

The genes are TRBV5-6 and TRBJ1-3; 8 bases match TRBD1. The V gene end was trimmed by 3 bases and the J gene end by 3 bases; junction bases not matched to a gene: 5. This CDR3 is built from 15 residues. The germline V gene encodes CDR1 SGHDT and CDR2 YYEEEE. The CDR3 nucleotides are TGTGCCAGCAGCTCAGGGGGCGAGAGTGGAAACACCATATATTTT. Protein product: CASSSGGESGNTIYF.

CDR3 sequence: CASSLTPTADYGYTF. The CDR3 DNA follows: TGTGCCAGCAGCTTAACGCCAACAGCGGACTATGGCTACACCTTC. The chain combines TRBV7-3 with TRBJ1-2; D is ambiguous. The CDR3 is made up of 15 amino acids. V lost 0 bases to trimming and J lost 3 bases, with 11 bases between them. Per germline, CDR1 SGHTA and CDR2 FQGTGA. The variable domain in full, with the rest retrieved from reference TRBV7-3 and TRBJ1-2, is GAGVSQTPSNKVTEKGKYVELRCDPISGHTALYWYRQSLGQGPEFLIYFQGTGAADDSGLPNDRFFAVRPEGSVSTLKIQRTERGDSAVYLCASSLTPTADYGYTFGSGTRLTVV.

The chain's CDR3 is CAISDLLFGYTF. The CDR3 nucleotides read TGTGCCATCAGTGATCTTCTATTTGGCTACACCTTC. The chain links TRBV10-3 to TRBJ1-2; no clear D gene. Germline loops: CDR1 ENHRY, CDR2 SYGVKD. Deletions cut 3 bases from V and 7 bases from J, with 9 bases between. The CDR3 covers 12 residues.

The V call is TRBV27, the J call TRBJ2-7; weak D call: TRBD1 (5 bases). This CDR3 comprises 11 residues. Germline V gene sequence: CDR1 MNHEY, CDR2 SMNVEV (reference sequence). The V end was cut by 4 bases, the J end by 6 bases, with 7 bases between. The CDR3 region has the DNA TGTGCCAGCAGTTGGGGCCTCGAGCAGTACTTC. Its translation is CASSWGLEQYF.

The chain employs TRBV3-1 (or the pseudogene TRBV3-2) and TRBJ2-2, with TRBD2 identical over 12 bases. There are 16 residues in the CDR3. V lost 7 bases and J lost 6; bases outside the gene matches: 9. Germline CDR1 is LGHDT and CDR2 is YNNKEL (reference sequence). Here the CDR3 reads CASTASGGAWAGELFF. CDR3 coding DNA: TGTGCCAGCACGGCTAGCGGGGGGGCCTGGGCCGGGGAGCTGTTTTTT.

The chain combines TRBV29-1 with TRBJ1-2, with 7 bases lining up with TRBD1. With 7 bases clipped from V and 6 bases from J, the junction kept 8 bases outside the gene matches. This CDR3 has 12 amino acids. From germline, CDR1 is SQVTM and CDR2 ANQGSEA. The CDR3 loop is CSGTDRVNGYTF. The DNA for the CDR3 is TGCAGCGGGACCGACAGGGTAAATGGCTACACCTTC.

This clone was seen more than once but under ten times. The V call is TRBV4-1, the J call TRBJ2-1; TRBD2 might be the D (6 bases). The CDR3 consists of 14 residues. V lost 1 base, J lost 10 bases, and 14 bases lay in between. Germline-derived CDR1 and CDR2 are MGHRA and YSYEKL. CDR3 region: CASSQGAAGWEQFF. CDR3 coding DNA: TGCGCCAGCAGCCAAGGGGCCGCGGGATGGGAGCAGTTCTTC.

V is TRBV5-1 and J is TRBJ1-2, with 10 bases lining up with TRBD1. The germline CDR1 and CDR2 sequences are SGHRS and YFSETQ. The V and J ends lost 3 bases and 8 bases, in that order; junction bases with no gene match: 13. This CDR3 is built from 16 residues. The CDR3 nucleotides are TGCGCCAGCAGCTCCCCCGGGACAGGGGAGGGTATAGGCTACACCTTC. Residues: CASSSPGTGEGIGYTF.

This clone was picked up a small number of times. The V gene is TRBV5-4, the J gene TRBJ1-2, with 9 bases lining up with TRBD1. With 4 bases clipped from V and 4 bases from J, the junction kept 8 bases outside the gene matches. This CDR3 region has 15 residues. From germline, CDR1 is SGHNT and CDR2 YYREEE (reference sequence). CDR3 in amino acids: CASSPRDREPYGYTF. The CDR3 DNA follows: TGTGCCAGCAGCCCCCGGGACAGGGAACCCTATGGCTACACCTTC. The whole variable domain, remainder taken from reference TRBV5-4 and TRBJ1-2, is ETGVTQSPTHLIKTRGQQVTLRCSSQSGHNTVSWYQQALGQGPQFIFQYYREEENGRGNFPPRFSGLQFPNYSSELNVNALELDDSALYLCASSPRDREPYGYTFGSGTRLTVV.

The chain is built from TRBV5-1 and TRBJ2-7; D is ambiguous. The CDR3 is made up of 12 amino acids. The germline gives CDR1 SGHRS, CDR2 YFSETQ. Trimming took 3 bases from V and 4 from J, leaving 8 bases between them. The DNA for the CDR3 is TGCGCCAGCAGCTCCAACCGGTACGAGCAGTACTTC. Translating it yields CASSSNRYEQYF.

The genes are TRBV5-8 and TRBJ1-2; 7 bases align to TRBD1. The CDR3 sequence is 15 residues long. V gave up 4 bases and J gave up 4 bases; unmatched junction bases: 10. Germline V gene data show CDR1 as SGHTS and CDR2 as YDEGEE. The CDR3 sequence: CASSPGQRISYGYTF. The DNA of the CDR3 is TGTGCCAGCAGCCCGGGACAGAGAATCAGCTATGGCTACACCTTC. The full variable domain, with the rest looked up from reference TRBV5-8 and TRBJ1-2, is EAGVTQSPTHLIKTRGQQATLRCSPISGHTSVYWYQQALGLGLQFLLWYDEGEERNRGNFPPRFSGRQFPNYSSELNVNALELEDSALYLCASSPGQRISYGYTFGSGTRLTVV.

This chain uses TRBV2 with TRBJ1-2; maybe TRBD1 (5 bases). The CDR3 is 13 amino acids. The ends were cut back, 10 bases at V and 7 bases at J, with 19 bases in the middle. Germline V gives CDR1 SNHLY, CDR2 FYNNEI. Here the CDR3 reads CATHVQGGVGYTF. The CDR3 nucleotides are TGTGCCACCCATGTCCAGGGAGGAGTTGGCTACACCTTC.